Presented here are 18 T cell receptor beta chains from one specimen sequenced in a study of cytomegalovirus exposure and HLA in healthy donors. PCR involved 60 Vbeta and 13 Jbeta primers. This table comes from immunoSEQ multiplex PCR, and its TCRdb copy is limited to in-frame clones, with some not included. The table lists under 130,000 clones, 79% of them singletons. The specimen sequenced was PBMCs. The origin of the receptors is a woman aged 40 to 49 in good health and CMV-seronegative.

The chain uses TRBV4-3 and TRBJ2-5; 14 nucleotides match TRBD2. The germline V gene has CDR1 LGHNA and CDR2 YSLEER. Trimming cost V 4 bases and J 2 bases; bases outside gene matches: 3. The CDR3 is made up of 16 amino acids. In DNA form, the CDR3 reads TGCGCCAGCAGCCCCGGGACTAGCGGGGGTCAAGAGACCCAGTACTTC. It specifies CASSPGTSGGQETQYF.

V usage is TRBV5-1 and J usage is TRBJ1-2, with D uncertain. The ends were cut back, 1 base at V and 0 bases at J, with 10 bases in the middle. The CDR3 consists of 15 residues. Germline V gives CDR1 SGHRS, CDR2 YFSETQ. The CDR3 here is CASSLSGEANYGYTF. The CDR3 region has the DNA TGCGCCAGCAGCTTGAGCGGGGAAGCTAACTATGGCTACACCTTC.

Only one count was recorded for this clone. The chain combines TRBV5-4 with TRBJ2-5; TRBD1 aligns across 10 bases. The CDR3 spans 15 residues. In germline, CDR1 is SGHNT, CDR2 YYREEE (reference sequence). Unmatched junction bases numbered 8, after V lost 4 bases and J lost 5 bases. DNA of the CDR3: TGTGCCAGCAGCAGAGGGACAGGGGCAGGGGAGACCCAGTACTTC. This translates into CASSRGTGAGETQYF.

This chain joins TRBV5-1 and TRBJ1-5, with D perhaps matching TRBD1 (6 bases). The CDR3 totals 14 residues. CDR1 and CDR2 (germline): SGHRS, YFSETQ. V shed 4 bases and J shed 3 bases, with 11 bases lying between them. The CDR3 DNA is TGCGCCAGCAGCACCGGACAGCCCAATCAGCCCCAGCATTTT. This gives the protein CASSTGQPNQPQHF.

The chain carries TRBV5-1 and TRBJ2-7; perhaps TRBD1 as D (5 bases). Per the germline V gene, CDR1 is SGHRS and CDR2 is YFSETQ. Deletions cut 0 bases from V and 9 bases from J, with 19 bases between. The CDR3 is 15 amino acids. The CDR3 loop is CASSLGSLKAGRQYF. The DNA of the CDR3 is TGCGCCAGCAGCTTGGGGTCTTTGAAGGCAGGGCGGCAGTACTTC.

The sample holds a few counts of this clone. The chain employs TRBV5-1 and TRBJ1-6; D is possibly TRBD1 (6 bases). CDR3 length: 14 amino acids. CDR1 SGHRS and CDR2 YFSETQ come from the germline V gene. Trimming stripped 7 bases from V and 5 bases from J, with 13 bases between. The CDR3 DNA sequence: TGCGCCAGCTCGGACAGCCGAAATAATTCACCCCTCCACTTT. Translation: CASSDSRNNSPLHF.

The sample holds one count of this clone. The chain combines TRBV9 with TRBJ2-2; 14 bases agree with TRBD2. V was pared by 2 bases and J by 4 bases, with 4 bases of the junction left unmatched. Germline lookup yields CDR1 SGDLS and CDR2 YYNGEE. CDR3 length equals 17 residues. CDR3 in amino acids: CASSVGLAGAGTGELFF. In DNA form, the CDR3 reads TGTGCCAGCAGCGTGGGACTAGCGGGAGCCGGCACCGGGGAGCTGTTTTTT.

This chain uses TRBV11-2 with TRBJ2-7, with 10 bases lining up with TRBD1. This CDR3 is built from 14 residues. Germline V gene lookup returns CDR1 SGHAT and CDR2 FQNNGV. V lost 3 bases to trimming and J lost 3 bases; unmatched junction nucleotides: 2. The DNA for the CDR3 is TGTGCCAGCAGCTTCGGGACAGGGGACTACGAGCAGTACTTC. This translates into CASSFGTGDYEQYF.

CDR3 residues: CASSLGANRNTEAFF. The DNA of the CDR3 is TGTGCCAGCAGCTTAGGGGCCAACCGGAACACTGAAGCTTTCTTT. The rearrangement joins TRBV7-9 to TRBJ1-1, with D unresolved. Germline V CDR1 and CDR2: SEHNR, FQNEAQ (reference sequence). The CDR3 is made up of 15 amino acids. Trimming stripped 1 base from V and 1 base from J, with 10 bases between.

About this clone itself: Other DNA sequences in this sample translate to the same CDR3. This CDR3 is CASSISVNTEAFF. CDR3 in DNA: TGTGCCAGTAGTATTTCAGTAAACACTGAAGCTTTCTTT. The chain employs TRBV19 and TRBJ1-1; no firm D call. Trimming took off 3 bases at V and 2 bases at J, with 7 bases between the two ends. CDR3 length equals 13 residues. The V gene's germline CDR1 is LNHDA and CDR2 SQIVND (reference sequence).

The chain couples TRBV9 to TRBJ2-5; D might be TRBD2 (6 bases). The germline V and J ends were trimmed by 4 bases and 5 bases, with 18 bases remaining between them. Germline-derived CDR1 and CDR2 are SGDLS and YYNGEE. The CDR3 runs to 15 residues. The CDR3 loop is CASSPLQGGGETQYF. CDR3 in DNA: TGTGCCAGCAGCCCCCTCCAGGGAGGTGGGGAGACCCAGTACTTC. Full variable domain (rest looked up from reference TRBV9 and TRBJ2-5): DSGVTQTPKHLITATGQRVTLRCSPRSGDLSVYWYQQSLDQGLQFLIQYYNGEERAKGNILERFSAQQFPDLHSELNLSSLELGDSALYFCASSPLQGGGETQYFGPGTRLLVL.

This chain uses TRBV27 with TRBJ1-2; D not resolved. This CDR3 spans 15 amino acids. Germline V gene data show CDR1 as MNHEY and CDR2 as SMNVEV (reference sequence). V gave up 3 bases and J gave up 8 bases, with 19 bases separating them. The CDR3 bases are TGTGCCAGCAGTTTCCAAGGAGAAGAGGCTTGGGGCTACACCTTC. Translation gives CASSFQGEEAWGYTF.

The chain couples TRBV5-6 to TRBJ2-4, with D unresolved. V lost 1 base to trimming and J lost 6 bases, with 8 bases between them. Germline V gene data show CDR1 as SGHDT and CDR2 as YYEEEE. The length of the CDR3 is 13 residues. The DNA for the CDR3 is TGTGCCAGCAGCTTGTTCTCTTCAAACATTCAGTACTTC. Amino acid sequence: CASSLFSSNIQYF.

The V gene is TRBV6-5, the J gene TRBJ2-7; 7 nucleotides match TRBD1. Unmatched junction bases numbered 7, after V lost 5 bases and J lost 3 bases. The CDR3 totals 14 residues. The germline CDR1 and CDR2 sequences are MNHEY and SVGAGI. CDR3 coding DNA: TGTGCCAGCAGTCCCGGGGCAGGGGGCTACGAGCAGTACTTC. Protein: CASSPGAGGYEQYF.

The count of this clone is one. The chain recombines TRBV7-2 with TRBJ2-1, with 9 bases matching TRBD2. After removal of 3 bases from V and 2 bases from J, the junction contained 2 bases not matched to a gene. Germline lookup yields CDR1 SGHTA and CDR2 FQGNSA. CDR3 length: 15 residues. The CDR3 is CASSLAGGTYNEQFF. The CDR3 DNA reads as TGTGCCAGCAGCTTGGCGGGAGGGACCTACAATGAGCAGTTCTTC.

This clone was counted once. V gene TRBV7-2 combines with J gene TRBJ2-2, with a weak D call TRBD2 (5 bases). Trimming stripped 3 bases from V and 0 bases from J, with 14 bases between. The CDR3 covers 17 residues. Germline CDR1 SGHTA, CDR2 FQGNSA. The CDR3 spells CASSFSADLANTGELFF. The CDR3 DNA is TGTGCCAGCAGCTTCAGCGCGGACTTAGCGAACACCGGGGAGCTGTTTTTT.

The chain employs TRBV4-1 and TRBJ1-6, with 7 bases aligning to TRBD1. The germline V gene encodes CDR1 MGHRA and CDR2 YSYEKL. CDR3 length: 15 amino acids. J gave up 7 bases and V 3 bases, and 6 bases lay outside the gene matches. Here the CDR3 DNA reads TGCGCCAGCAGCCATCACCGGGACAGAAATTCACCCCTCCACTTT. Translation gives CASSHHRDRNSPLHF.

V gene TRBV28 combines with J gene TRBJ2-7; tentatively, D is TRBD1 (5 bases). Deletions cut 1 base from V and 4 bases from J, with 17 bases between. Germline V gives CDR1 MDHEN, CDR2 SYDVKM. The CDR3 totals 16 residues. CDR3 amino acids: CASSLYPQGNTYEQYF. The CDR3 DNA reads as TGTGCCAGCAGTTTATACCCCCAGGGAAATACGTACGAGCAGTACTTC.